This entry concerns a single T cell receptor beta chain. Trimming cost V 5 bases and J 1 base; bases outside gene matches: 10. From germline, CDR1 is MNHEY and CDR2 SMNVEV (reference sequence). The CDR3 consists of 16 residues. This sample stems from a study of OX40 agonist ivuxolimab in advanced cancers. Assay used: immunoSEQ multiplex PCR; TCRdb lists only in-frame clones, some missing. This table has about 73,000 clones, 75% to 90% appearing once. The TCR originated in an adult with an advanced solid tumor such as melanoma, head and neck, liver or kidney cancer. The sample here was CD4+ or CD8+ T cells sorted from blood, taken in a trial of the OX40 agonist ivuxolimab. The genes are TRBV27 and TRBJ2-5; TRBD1 matches 7 bases. The CDR3 bases are TGTGCCAGCAGTACCCTGGGACAGATCTTCCAAGAGACCCAGTACTTC. Translation: CASSTLGQIFQETQYF.